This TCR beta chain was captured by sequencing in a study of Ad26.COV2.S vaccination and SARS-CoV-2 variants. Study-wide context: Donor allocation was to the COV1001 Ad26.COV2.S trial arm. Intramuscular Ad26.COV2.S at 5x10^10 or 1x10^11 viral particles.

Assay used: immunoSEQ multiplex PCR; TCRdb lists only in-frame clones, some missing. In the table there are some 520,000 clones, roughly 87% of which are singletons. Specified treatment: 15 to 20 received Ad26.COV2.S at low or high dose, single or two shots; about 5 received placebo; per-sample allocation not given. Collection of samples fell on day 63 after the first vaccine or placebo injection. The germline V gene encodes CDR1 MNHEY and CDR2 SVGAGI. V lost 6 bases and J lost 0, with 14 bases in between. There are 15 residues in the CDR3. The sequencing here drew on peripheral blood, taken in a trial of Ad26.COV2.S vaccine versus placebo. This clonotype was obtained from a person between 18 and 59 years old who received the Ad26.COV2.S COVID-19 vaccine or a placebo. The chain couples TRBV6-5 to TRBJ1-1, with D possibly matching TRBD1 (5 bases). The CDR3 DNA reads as TGTGCCAGCAGCCGTCCGGGACGGCTGAACACTGAAGCTTTCTTT. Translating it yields CASSRPGRLNTEAFF.